Below, one T cell receptor (beta chain) is given with its context. TCRdb's copy holds only in-frame clones and misses some; the assay was immunoSEQ multiplex PCR. The data show about 140,000 clones, about nine tenths seen once. The data originate from a study of T cell responses to AZD1222 COVID-19 vaccine. Across the whole study: Combined were second doses at about 4 or about 12 weeks.

CDR3 length equals 16 residues. Trimming took 6 bases from V and 2 from J, leaving 19 bases between them. The germline gives CDR1 SGHVS, CDR2 FQNEAQ. The sample consisted of peripheral blood, taken on day 0 of AZD1222 vaccination. The TCR was taken from an adult in good health. The rearrangement joins TRBV7-8 to TRBJ1-1; D is unresolved. As DNA, the CDR3 is TGTGCCAGCAGTGGGGTCGGTAACCGCTCTAACACTGAAGCTTTCTTT. Protein sequence: CASSGVGNRSNTEAFF.